This T cell receptor (beta chain) was observed in a study of shared clonotypes between healthy human individuals. Study-wide background: Per donor, CD8 memory used one plate, CD8 naive used two, CD4 memory used three and CD4 naive used three.

Sequencing was performed with immunoSEQ multiplex PCR; in TCRdb, only in-frame clones are kept and a portion is missing. The table shows nearly 2 million clones, with approximately 94% occurring only once. V was shortened by 5 bases and J by 1 base, with 14 bases between the two germline ends. The CDR3 extends over 15 amino acids. In germline, CDR1 is LNHDA, CDR2 SQIVND (reference sequence). Naive CD8 cells lacked CD45RO and underwent positive selection for CCR7, leaving out terminally differentiated effector memory CD45RA+ cells. Donors comprised only Caucasian adults living in Nashville, Tennessee. Study conclusions and caveats: The four-donor shared clonotypes exceeded non-shared clonotypes in generation probability, with non-shared ones scoring lower.

Concerning this clone itself: The antigen remains undetermined.

The chain joins TRBV19 to TRBJ2-5; possibly TRBD1 or TRBD2 for D (6 bases each). Specimen: naive CD8+ T cells sorted from blood. This clonotype originated in a man younger than 35 in good health. The CDR3 DNA sequence: TGTGCCAGTAGTGCGGCTTGGGGGGCCCAAGAGACCCAGTACTTC. Protein: CASSAAWGAQETQYF.